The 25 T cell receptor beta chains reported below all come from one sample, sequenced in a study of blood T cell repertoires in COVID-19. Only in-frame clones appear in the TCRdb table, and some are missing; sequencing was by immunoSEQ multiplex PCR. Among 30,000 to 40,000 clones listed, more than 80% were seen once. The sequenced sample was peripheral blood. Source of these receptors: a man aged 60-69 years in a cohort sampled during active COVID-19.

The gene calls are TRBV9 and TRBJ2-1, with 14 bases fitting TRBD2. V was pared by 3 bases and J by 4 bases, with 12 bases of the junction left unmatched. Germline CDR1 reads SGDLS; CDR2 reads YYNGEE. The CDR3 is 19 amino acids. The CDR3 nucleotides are TGTGCCAGCAGCGCACCAACCGGGACTAGCGGGAGCTATTACAATGAGCAGTTCTTC. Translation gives CASSAPTGTSGSYYNEQFF. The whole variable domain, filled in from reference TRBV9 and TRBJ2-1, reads DSGVTQTPKHLITATGQRVTLRCSPRSGDLSVYWYQQSLDQGLQFLIQYYNGEERAKGNILERFSAQQFPDLHSELNLSSLELGDSALYFCASSAPTGTSGSYYNEQFFGPGTRLTVL.

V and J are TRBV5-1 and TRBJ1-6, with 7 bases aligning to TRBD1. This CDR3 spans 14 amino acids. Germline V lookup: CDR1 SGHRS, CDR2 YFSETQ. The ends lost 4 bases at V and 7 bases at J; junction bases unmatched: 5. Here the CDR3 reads CASSTQGWNSPLHF. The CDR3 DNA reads TGCGCCAGCAGCACACAGGGGTGGAATTCACCCCTCCACTTT.

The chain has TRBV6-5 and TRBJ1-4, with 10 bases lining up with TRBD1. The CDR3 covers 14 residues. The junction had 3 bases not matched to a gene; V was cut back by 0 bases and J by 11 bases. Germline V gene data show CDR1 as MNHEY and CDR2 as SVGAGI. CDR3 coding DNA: TGTGCCAGCAGTTACTCGGGACAGGGGAACAAACTGTTTTTT. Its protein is CASSYSGQGNKLFF.

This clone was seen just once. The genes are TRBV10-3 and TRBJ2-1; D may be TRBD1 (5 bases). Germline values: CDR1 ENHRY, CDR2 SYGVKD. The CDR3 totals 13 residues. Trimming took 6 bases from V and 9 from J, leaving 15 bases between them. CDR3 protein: CAIRIYEQGEQFF. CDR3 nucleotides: TGTGCCATCAGGATATATGAGCAGGGTGAGCAGTTCTTC.

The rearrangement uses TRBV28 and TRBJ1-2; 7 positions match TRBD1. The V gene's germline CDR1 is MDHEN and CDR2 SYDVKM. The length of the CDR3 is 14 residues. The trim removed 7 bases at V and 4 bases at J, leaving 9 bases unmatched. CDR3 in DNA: TGTGCCAGCAAAACGACAGGGAATGGCTATGGCTACACCTTC. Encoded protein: CASKTTGNGYGYTF.

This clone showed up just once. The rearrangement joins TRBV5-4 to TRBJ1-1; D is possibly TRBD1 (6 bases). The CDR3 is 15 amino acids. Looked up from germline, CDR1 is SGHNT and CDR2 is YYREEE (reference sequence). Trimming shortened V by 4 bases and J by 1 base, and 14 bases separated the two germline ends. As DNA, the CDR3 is TGTGCCAGCAGCGGAGACAGGAGTCGGAACACTGAAGCTTTCTTT. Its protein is CASSGDRSRNTEAFF.

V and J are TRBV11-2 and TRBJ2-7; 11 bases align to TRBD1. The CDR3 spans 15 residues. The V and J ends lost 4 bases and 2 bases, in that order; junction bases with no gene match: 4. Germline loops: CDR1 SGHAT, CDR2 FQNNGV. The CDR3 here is CASSSGQGAPYEQYF. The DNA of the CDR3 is TGTGCCAGCAGCTCTGGACAGGGGGCCCCCTACGAGCAGTACTTC.

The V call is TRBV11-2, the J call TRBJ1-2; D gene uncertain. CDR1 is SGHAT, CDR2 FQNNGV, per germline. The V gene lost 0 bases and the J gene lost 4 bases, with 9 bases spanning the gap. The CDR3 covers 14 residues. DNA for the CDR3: TGTGCCAGCAGCTTAGATCGCAACAGCTATGGCTACACCTTC. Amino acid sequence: CASSLDRNSYGYTF.

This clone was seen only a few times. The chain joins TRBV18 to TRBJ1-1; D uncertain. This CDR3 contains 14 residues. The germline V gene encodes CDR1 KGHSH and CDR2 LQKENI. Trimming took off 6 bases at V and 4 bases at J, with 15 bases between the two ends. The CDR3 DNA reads TGTGCCAGCTCCCAGAGCGAGGGCTTCACTGAAGCTTTCTTT. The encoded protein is CASSQSEGFTEAFF.

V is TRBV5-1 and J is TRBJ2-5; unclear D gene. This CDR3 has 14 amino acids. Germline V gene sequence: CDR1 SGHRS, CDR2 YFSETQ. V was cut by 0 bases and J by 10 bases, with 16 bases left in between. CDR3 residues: CASSLAPDFKDQYF. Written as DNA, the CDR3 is TGCGCCAGCAGCTTGGCTCCAGACTTCAAGGACCAGTACTTC.

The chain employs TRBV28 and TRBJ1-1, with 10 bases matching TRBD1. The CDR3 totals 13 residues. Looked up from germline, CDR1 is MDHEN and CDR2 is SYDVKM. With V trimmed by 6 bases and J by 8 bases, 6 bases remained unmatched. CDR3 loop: CASRRDRGPEAFF. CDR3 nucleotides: TGTGCCAGCAGACGCGACAGGGGGCCCGAAGCTTTCTTT.

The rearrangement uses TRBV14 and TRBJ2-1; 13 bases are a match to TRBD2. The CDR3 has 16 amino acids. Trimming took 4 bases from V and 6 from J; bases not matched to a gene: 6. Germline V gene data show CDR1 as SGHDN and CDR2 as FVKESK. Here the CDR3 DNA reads TGTGCCAGCAGCCCCAGACTAGCGGGAGGTGGCAATGAGCAGTTCTTC. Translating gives CASSPRLAGGGNEQFF.

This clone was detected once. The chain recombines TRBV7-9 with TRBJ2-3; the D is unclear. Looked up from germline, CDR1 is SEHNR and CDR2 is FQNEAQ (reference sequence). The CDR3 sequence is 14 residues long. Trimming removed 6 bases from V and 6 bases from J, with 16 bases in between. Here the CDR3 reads CASSSSLNHDTQYF. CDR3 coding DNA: TGTGCCAGCAGTTCTAGTTTGAACCACGATACGCAGTATTTT.

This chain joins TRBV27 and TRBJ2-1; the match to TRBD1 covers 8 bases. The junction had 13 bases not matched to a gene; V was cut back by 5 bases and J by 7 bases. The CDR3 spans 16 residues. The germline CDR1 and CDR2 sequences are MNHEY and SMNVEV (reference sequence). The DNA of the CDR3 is TGTGCCAGCAGTCAGAAGCCGCGGACAGGGCAAAATGAGCAGTTCTTC. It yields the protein CASSQKPRTGQNEQFF.

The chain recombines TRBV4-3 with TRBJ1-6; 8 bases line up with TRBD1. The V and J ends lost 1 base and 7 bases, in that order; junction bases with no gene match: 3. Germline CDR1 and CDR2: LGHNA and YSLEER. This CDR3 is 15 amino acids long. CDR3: CASSQARQGNSPLHF. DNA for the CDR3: TGCGCCAGCAGCCAAGCCCGACAGGGGAATTCACCCCTCCACTTT.

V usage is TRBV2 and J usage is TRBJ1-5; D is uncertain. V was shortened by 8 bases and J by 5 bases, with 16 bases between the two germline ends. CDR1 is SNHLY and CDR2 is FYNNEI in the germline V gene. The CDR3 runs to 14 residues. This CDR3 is CASSPDGDYQPQHF. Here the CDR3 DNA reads TGTGCCAGCTCCCCCGACGGGGATTATCAGCCCCAGCATTTT.

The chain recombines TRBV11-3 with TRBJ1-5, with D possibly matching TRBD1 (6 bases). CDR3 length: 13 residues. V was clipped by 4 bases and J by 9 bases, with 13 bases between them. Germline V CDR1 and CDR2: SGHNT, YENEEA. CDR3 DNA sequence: TGTGCCAGCAGCTATCAGGGAGGGGGGCCCCAGCATTTT. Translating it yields CASSYQGGGPQHF.

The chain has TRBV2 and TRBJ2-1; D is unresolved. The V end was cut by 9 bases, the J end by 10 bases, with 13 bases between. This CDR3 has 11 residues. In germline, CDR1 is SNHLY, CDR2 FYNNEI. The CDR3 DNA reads TGTGCCAGTATCGAATGGCCGGAGCAGTTCTTC. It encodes CASIEWPEQFF.

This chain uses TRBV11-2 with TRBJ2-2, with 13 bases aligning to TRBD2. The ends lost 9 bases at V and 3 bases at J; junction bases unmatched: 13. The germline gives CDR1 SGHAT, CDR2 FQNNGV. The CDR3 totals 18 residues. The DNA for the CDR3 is TGTGCCAGTAGGACTAGCGGGGGCTACGGAGGGGACACCGGGGAGCTGTTTTTT. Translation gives CASRTSGGYGGDTGELFF.

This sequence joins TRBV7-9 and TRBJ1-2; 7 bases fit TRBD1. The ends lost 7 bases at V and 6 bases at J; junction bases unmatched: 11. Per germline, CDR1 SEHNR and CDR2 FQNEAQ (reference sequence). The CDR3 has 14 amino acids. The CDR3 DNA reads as TGTGCCAGCAACAGGGGTCAGGCGGGGCATGGCTACACCTTC. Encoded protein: CASNRGQAGHGYTF.

CDR3 coding DNA: TGTGCCAGCAGCTTCACGTTTAGCTCCTACAATGAGCAGTTCTTC. Translation: CASSFTFSSYNEQFF. The gene calls are TRBV11-3 and TRBJ2-1; D gene uncertain. There are 15 residues in the CDR3. Germline V gives CDR1 SGHNT, CDR2 YENEEA. Trimming cost V 3 bases and J 0 bases, with 9 bases left between them.

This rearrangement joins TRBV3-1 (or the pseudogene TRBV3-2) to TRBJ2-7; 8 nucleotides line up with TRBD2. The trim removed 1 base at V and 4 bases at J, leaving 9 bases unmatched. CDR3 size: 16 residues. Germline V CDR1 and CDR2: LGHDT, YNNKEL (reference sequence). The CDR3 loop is CASSQVSHGRGYEQYF. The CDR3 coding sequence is TGTGCCAGCAGCCAAGTTAGTCACGGGAGGGGATACGAGCAGTACTTC.

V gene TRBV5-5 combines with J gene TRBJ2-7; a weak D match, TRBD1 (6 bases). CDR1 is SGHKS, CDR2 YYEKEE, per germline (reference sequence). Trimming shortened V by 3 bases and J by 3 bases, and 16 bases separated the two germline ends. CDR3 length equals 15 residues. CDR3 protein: CASSSSGTLGYEQYF. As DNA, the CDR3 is TGTGCCAGCAGCTCATCCGGGACATTGGGCTACGAGCAGTACTTC. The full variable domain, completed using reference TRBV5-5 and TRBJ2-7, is DAGVTQSPTHLIKTRGQQVTLRCSPISGHKSVSWYQQVLGQGPQFIFQYYEKEERGRGNFPDRFSARQFPNYSSELNVNALLLGDSALYLCASSSSGTLGYEQYFGPGTRLTVT.

The chain's CDR3 is CASSVGTSGGGEQYF. In nucleotides, the CDR3 is TGTGCCAGCAGCGTCGGGACTAGCGGGGGCGGCGAGCAGTACTTC. This rearrangement joins TRBV9 to TRBJ2-7; 14 nucleotides match TRBD2. With V trimmed by 2 bases and J by 6 bases, 4 bases remained unmatched. CDR1 is SGDLS and CDR2 is YYNGEE in the germline V gene. The CDR3 covers 15 residues.

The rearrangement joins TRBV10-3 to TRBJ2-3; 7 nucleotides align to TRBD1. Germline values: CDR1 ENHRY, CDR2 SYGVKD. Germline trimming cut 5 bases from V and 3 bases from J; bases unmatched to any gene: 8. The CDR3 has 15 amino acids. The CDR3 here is CAISSRGQGTDTQYF. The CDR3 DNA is TGTGCCATCAGTTCAAGGGGGCAGGGGACAGATACGCAGTATTTT.